The 26 T cell receptor beta chains below all came from one sample that was sequenced in a study of metastatic and nonmetastatic thyroid tumors. TCRdb re-processed the PCR reads through MiXCR. This table has about 35,000 clones, approximately 17% appearing once. Thyroid surgery was performed in patients who had received no treatment beforehand. Sequencing was performed on blood. These receptor sequences come from a male donor with papillary thyroid cancer or a benign thyroid nodule (not recorded which). Some clones in this sample may be carry-over from other donors' samples.

The chain has TRBV7-8 and TRBJ2-5; D may be TRBD2 (5 bases). Germline CDR1 and CDR2: SGHVS and FQNEAQ. V was cut by 7 bases and J by 2 bases, with 8 bases left in between. The CDR3 has 12 amino acids. In DNA, the CDR3 is TGTGCCAGCACTTCGGGGCAAGAGACCCAGTACTTC. Encoded protein: CASTSGQETQYF.

This clone was observed at least ten times. The V and J genes are TRBV3-1 and TRBJ2-1; D not resolved. Trimming removed 1 base at V and 6 bases at J, with 13 bases between. The CDR3 runs to 15 residues. Germline CDR1 and CDR2: LGHDT and YNNKEL (reference sequence). CDR3 protein: CASSQVQVTSNEQFF. DNA for the CDR3: TGTGCCAGCAGCCAAGTCCAGGTGACGAGCAATGAGCAGTTCTTC.

This clone was counted a few times. The V gene is TRBV12-3 or TRBV12-4, the J gene TRBJ1-5; D gene unclear. Trimming shortened V by 6 bases and J by 7 bases, and 13 bases separated the two germline ends. The length of the CDR3 is 13 residues. The CDR3 DNA follows: TGTGCCAGCAGCTTATCTCCCTTCCAGCCCCAGCATTTT. It codes for CASSLSPFQPQHF.

This clone occurred many times. The rearrangement uses TRBV28 and TRBJ2-7, with 8 bases aligning to TRBD1. Germline trimming cut 4 bases from V and 6 bases from J; bases unmatched to any gene: 11. Germline loops: CDR1 MDHEN, CDR2 SYDVKM. This CDR3 is built from 15 residues. The chain's CDR3 is CASSSRTGPYSEQYF. The CDR3 nucleotides read TGTGCCAGCAGTTCTAGGACAGGGCCCTACAGCGAGCAGTACTTC. The full variable domain, in which reference TRBV28 and TRBJ2-7 provide the parts outside the CDR3, is DVKVTQSSRYLVKRTGEKVFLECVQDMDHENMFWYRQDPGLGLRLIYFSYDVKMKEKGDIPEGYSVSREKKERFSLILESASTNQTSMYLCASSSRTGPYSEQYFGPGTRLTVT.

This clone was seen at least ten times. The gene calls are TRBV5-6 and TRBJ1-5, with D perhaps TRBD1 (5 bases). This CDR3 is built from 16 residues. The germline gives CDR1 SGHDT, CDR2 YYEEEE. V was pared by 1 base and J by 6 bases, with 17 bases between. The CDR3 DNA follows: TGTGCCAGCAGCTTGAACACACGGGGCCGGGTTCAGCCCCAGCATTTT. It encodes CASSLNTRGRVQPQHF.

This clone was counted at least ten times. This chain links TRBV5-1 with TRBJ2-2; D unclear. Trimming took off 6 bases at V and 1 base at J, with 7 bases between the two ends. The V gene's germline CDR1 is SGHRS and CDR2 YFSETQ. This CDR3 is built from 13 residues. The CDR3 loop reads CASKVGNTGELFF. DNA of the CDR3: TGCGCCAGCAAGGTGGGGAACACCGGGGAGCTGTTTTTT.

This clone qualifies as medium-sized. This chain links TRBV10-1 with TRBJ2-1, with D maybe TRBD2 (5 bases). V dropped 2 bases and J dropped 0 bases, with 11 bases sitting between them. This CDR3 has 16 amino acids. Germline V lookup: CDR1 WNHNN, CDR2 SYGVQD (reference sequence). Here the CDR3 reads CASSEMRGGSYNEQFF. The CDR3 DNA sequence: TGCGCCAGCAGTGAGATGCGCGGAGGCTCCTACAATGAGCAGTTCTTC.

This clone occurred many times. The CDR3 reads CASSQGRYSGNTIYF. The CDR3 nucleotides are TGCGCCAGCAGCCAAGGACGGTACTCTGGAAACACCATATATTTT. This sequence joins TRBV4-1 and TRBJ1-3; unclear D gene. Deletions cut 1 base from V and 0 bases from J, with 7 bases between. From germline, CDR1 is MGHRA and CDR2 YSYEKL. The CDR3 is 15 residues long.

A note on this clone: Its ends do not fully match the called genes, so a read error is possible. The chain carries TRBV7-8 and TRBJ1-2; tentative D call: TRBD1 (6 bases). The CDR3 sequence is 15 residues long. The germline CDR1 and CDR2 sequences are SGHVS and FQNEAQ. CDR3 amino acids: CAGSSARTVNYVYTF. Here the CDR3 DNA reads TGTGCTGGCAGCTCCGCAAGGACAGTGAACTATGTCTACACCTTC.

V usage is TRBV12-3 or TRBV12-4 and J usage is TRBJ2-3; no clear D gene. This CDR3 is built from 14 residues. V lost 6 bases and J 4 bases, leaving 14 bases between the germline ends. CDR3 in amino acids: CASSRIPFADTQYF. The DNA of the CDR3 is TGTGCCAGCAGCCGCATTCCATTTGCAGATACGCAGTATTTT.

This clone was observed many times. The identical CDR3 is also encoded by other nucleotide sequences in the sample. This sequence joins TRBV13 and TRBJ1-5; no definite D call. There are 14 residues in the CDR3. V lost 0 bases to trimming and J lost 6 bases, with 9 bases between them. In germline, CDR1 is PRHDT, CDR2 FYEKMQ (reference sequence). The CDR3 nucleotides read TGTGCCAGCAGCTTAGGCGGCGCACTTCAGCCCCAGCATTTT. This gives the protein CASSLGGALQPQHF.

The J gene is TRBJ2-3, the V gene TRBV6-1; possibly TRBD1 or TRBD2 for D (6 bases each). Germline CDR1 and CDR2: MNHNS and SASEGT. The V and J ends lost 10 bases and 1 base respectively, with 15 bases between them. CDR3 length equals 14 residues. CDR3 bases: TGTGCCAACTCGGGGGCGTACGGCACAGATACGCAGTATTTT. Its protein product is CANSGAYGTDTQYF.

This chain uses TRBV11-2 with TRBJ2-7; TRBD1 might be the D (6 bases). The CDR3 is 16 amino acids. From germline, CDR1 is SGHAT and CDR2 FQNNGV. V was trimmed by 4 bases and J by 2 bases, leaving 18 bases between them. The CDR3 coding sequence is TGTGCCAGCAGCTATATCGGGACAATCCTCACCTACGAGCAGTACTTC. Protein sequence: CASSYIGTILTYEQYF.

The chain uses TRBV3-1 and TRBJ2-2; D tentatively fits TRBD1 or TRBD2 (6 bases each). Germline CDR1 reads LGHDT; CDR2 reads YNNKEL (reference sequence). The CDR3 spans 15 residues. V lost 3 bases, J lost 7 bases, and 15 bases lay in between. CDR3 in amino acids: CASSQLQGGIGELFF. The CDR3, as DNA: TGTGCCAGCAGCCAGCTGCAAGGGGGGATCGGGGAGCTGTTTTTT.

This clone was found many times. The rearrangement joins TRBV2 to TRBJ2-2, with TRBD1 matching over 10 bases. Germline trimming cut 6 bases from V and 7 bases from J; bases unmatched to any gene: 8. Germline loops: CDR1 SNHLY, CDR2 FYNNEI. This CDR3 is 15 amino acids long. CDR3: CASRAGTGEIGELFF. The CDR3 DNA follows: TGTGCCAGCAGGGCCGGGACAGGGGAAATCGGGGAGCTGTTTTTT.

As concerns this clone: Being one base from a much bigger clone, this may be a read error. This likely comes from a read error, as the CDR3 has no conserved phenylalanine or tryptophan at its end. The chain uses TRBV2 and TRBJ1-4; D is uncertain. CDR1 SNHLY and CDR2 FYNNEI come from the germline V gene. Deletions cut 6 bases from V and 8 bases from J, with 7 bases between. The CDR3 loop spans 11 amino acids. CDR3 in DNA: TGTGCCAGCAGCGAACCCGAAAAACTGTTTCTT. This encodes CASSEPEKLFL.

This clone was detected many times. The chain carries TRBV11-1 and TRBJ1-1; 7 bases are a match to TRBD1. CDR1 is SGHAT, CDR2 FQDESV, per germline (reference sequence). Trimming cost V 2 bases and J 7 bases; bases outside gene matches: 4. The CDR3 consists of 13 residues. DNA for the CDR3: TGTGCCAGCAGCTTACAGGGGGTTGGTGAAGCTTTCTTT. Its translation: CASSLQGVGEAFF.

This clone was seen repeatedly, ten times or more. The chain is built from TRBV6-1 and TRBJ1-2; 12 bases line up with TRBD1. Germline CDR1 and CDR2: MNHNS and SASEGT. The CDR3 extends over 15 amino acids. V trimming: 7 bases; J trimming: 7 bases; junction bases outside the gene matches: 10. The DNA of the CDR3 is TGTGCCAGCAATCCCGGGACAGGGGGCAGTAGTGGCTACACCTTC. Translated, it gives CASNPGTGGSSGYTF.

The V and J genes are TRBV10-2 and TRBJ2-4, with TRBD1 as a possible D gene (6 bases). The CDR3 runs to 16 residues. Trimming removed 2 bases from V and 2 bases from J, with 13 bases in between. The germline CDR1 and CDR2 sequences are WSHSY and SAAADI. The CDR3 bases are TGCGCCAGCAGTGAGCCAAACAGGGTTTCCAAAAACATTCAGTACTTC. Protein sequence: CASSEPNRVSKNIQYF.

This clone was seen at least ten times. V gene TRBV7-9 combines with J gene TRBJ1-5; D is undetermined. V lost 1 base, J lost 4 bases, and 5 bases lay in between. Germline V gene lookup returns CDR1 SEHNR and CDR2 FQNEAQ (reference sequence). The CDR3 has 13 amino acids. The CDR3 protein is CASSLGENQPQHF. The CDR3 region has the DNA TGTGCCAGCAGCTTAGGGGAAAATCAGCCCCAGCATTTT.

This clone was observed many times. This chain links TRBV29-1 with TRBJ1-2; 7 bases fit TRBD1. CDR3 size: 13 residues. V shed 5 bases, J shed 4 bases, and the junction held 7 bases outside the gene matches. Germline V gene sequence: CDR1 SQVTM, CDR2 ANQGSEA. In DNA, the CDR3 is TGCAGCGTTCTCCGGACAGGCAGCTATGGCTACACCTTC. This sequence encodes CSVLRTGSYGYTF.

A few counts support this clone. The V call is TRBV10-2, the J call TRBJ2-2; D gene unclear. The CDR3 has 13 amino acids. Germline V lookup: CDR1 WSHSY, CDR2 SAAADI. Trimming stripped 3 bases from V and 5 bases from J, with 7 bases between. CDR3 bases: TGCGCCAGCAGTGAAAGGGCTACCGGGGAGCTGTTTTTT. This gives the protein CASSERATGELFF.

There are a few counts of this clone. A single base separates this from a much larger clone, so it may be a read error. This same CDR3 is encoded by further DNA sequences in the sample. The rearrangement uses TRBV5-1 and TRBJ1-2; possible D gene TRBD1, 6 bases. The CDR3 has 16 residues. CDR1 is SGHRS, CDR2 YFSETQ, per germline. The chain's CDR3 is CASRLEYDRDNYGYTF. CDR3 nucleotides: TGCGCCAGCAGGTTGGAATATGACCGGGACAACTATGGCTATACCTTC.

This clone was found a few times. The genes are TRBV28 and TRBJ2-6; D ambiguous. The CDR3 consists of 16 residues. Germline-derived CDR1 and CDR2 are MDHEN and SYDVKM. The V and J ends lost 5 bases and 1 base respectively, with 12 bases between them. This CDR3 is CASSPTQRSGANVLTF. The DNA for the CDR3 is TGTGCCAGCAGTCCCACTCAGAGATCTGGGGCCAACGTCCTGACTTTC.

The chain links TRBV5-4 to TRBJ2-7; D might be TRBD1 or TRBD2, each matching 5 bases. This CDR3 is built from 15 residues. With 1 base removed from V and 5 bases from J, the gap between germline ends came to 16 bases. CDR1 SGHNT and CDR2 YYREEE come from the germline V gene (reference sequence). The CDR3 here is CASSLFPSGANEQYF. In nucleotides, the CDR3 is TGTGCCAGCAGCTTGTTCCCCTCCGGGGCGAACGAGCAGTACTTC. The complete variable domain, with remaining parts taken from reference TRBV5-4 and TRBJ2-7, reads ETGVTQSPTHLIKTRGQQVTLRCSSQSGHNTVSWYQQALGQGPQFIFQYYREEENGRGNFPPRFSGLQFPNYSSELNVNALELDDSALYLCASSLFPSGANEQYFGPGTRLTVT.

This clone occurred many times. The V call is TRBV13, the J call TRBJ2-2; no reliable D call. Germline V CDR1 and CDR2: PRHDT, FYEKMQ (reference sequence). The CDR3 is 15 residues long. Trimming shortened V by 2 bases and J by 1 base, and 8 bases separated the two germline ends. CDR3 sequence: CASSLMIGNTGELFF. The DNA for the CDR3 is TGTGCCAGCAGCTTAATGATTGGGAACACCGGGGAGCTGTTTTTT.